One and the same sample provided the 19 T cell receptor beta chains below, sequenced in a study of T cell changes during pregnancy in multiple sclerosis. The repertoire was sequenced with immunoSEQ multiplex PCR; TCRdb's copy has only in-frame clones and lacks some. Found here are about 100,000 clones, roughly 93% of them singletons; the top ten hold 0.7% to 0.9%. This specimen consisted of peripheral blood, obtained before pregnancy. The receptor set was obtained from a female donor with multiple sclerosis, enrolled in a pregnancy study.

The V gene is TRBV11-2, the J gene TRBJ1-4; TRBD1 matches 9 bases. The germline V gene encodes CDR1 SGHAT and CDR2 FQNNGV. Trimming at V came to 5 bases and at J to 8 bases, leaving 12 bases not matched to a gene. The CDR3 is 16 amino acids. The CDR3 here is CASSAKDRGLREKLFF. CDR3 nucleotide sequence: TGTGCCAGCAGCGCAAAGGACAGGGGATTAAGGGAAAAACTGTTTTTT.

This chain uses TRBV6-1 with TRBJ2-1; maybe TRBD2 (7 bases). This CDR3 is built from 18 residues. Trimming pared 0 bases from V and 2 bases from J, leaving 17 bases between. Germline CDR1 and CDR2: MNHNS and SASEGT. CDR3 nucleotides: TGTGCCAGCAGTGAAGCCCCCTTGGGGGGGGCCGCCTACAATGAGCAGTTCTTC. Translated, it gives CASSEAPLGGAAYNEQFF.

V is TRBV28 and J is TRBJ1-3; D is unresolved. With 5 bases removed from V and 0 bases from J, the gap between germline ends came to 8 bases. The CDR3 is 14 residues long. CDR1 and CDR2 from the germline V gene are MDHEN and SYDVKM. CDR3 protein: CASSPSNSGNTIYF. The CDR3 bases are TGTGCCAGCAGTCCCTCTAACTCTGGAAACACCATATATTTT.

This clone is a singleton in its sample. The rearrangement links TRBV13 to TRBJ2-7; 14 nucleotides align to TRBD2. Trimming cost V 2 bases and J 4 bases; bases outside gene matches: 4. Germline loops: CDR1 PRHDT, CDR2 FYEKMQ (reference sequence). The CDR3 sequence is 16 residues long. The CDR3 region is CASSLRTSGRRYEQYF. CDR3 sequence (DNA): TGTGCCAGCAGCTTACGGACTAGCGGGAGGCGATACGAGCAGTACTTC.

V and J are TRBV20-1 and TRBJ2-5; weak D call: TRBD1 (6 bases). Germline assignment: CDR1 DFQATT and CDR2 SNEGSKA (reference sequence). Trimming cost V 7 bases and J 5 bases, with 11 bases left between them. The CDR3 sequence is 11 residues long. The CDR3 DNA follows: TGCAGTGTTACAAGGGGGGAGACCCAGTACTTC. This translates into CSVTRGETQYF.

The sample holds a few counts of this clone. This chain joins TRBV29-1 and TRBJ2-5; TRBD1 might be the D (6 bases). With 6 bases removed from V and 5 bases from J, the gap between germline ends came to 19 bases. The CDR3 covers 14 residues. Germline CDR1 and CDR2: SQVTM and ANQGSEA. Written as DNA, the CDR3 is TGCAGCGTAGGGGGATCTTACGGCGCGGAGACCCAGTACTTC. It specifies CSVGGSYGAETQYF.

This clone was counted a single time. The chain combines TRBV5-5 with TRBJ2-7, with TRBD1 matching over 9 bases. The V gene end was trimmed by 2 bases and the J gene end by 1 base; junction bases not matched to a gene: 4. CDR3 length: 15 amino acids. Germline V gives CDR1 SGHKS, CDR2 YYEKEE (reference sequence). The DNA of the CDR3 is TGTGCCAGCAGCTTCCGCGGGACAGGGTCCTACGAGCAGTACTTC. Protein: CASSFRGTGSYEQYF.

The rearrangement uses TRBV19 and TRBJ1-5, with a possible D match to TRBD1 (6 bases). Trimming took 6 bases from V and 0 from J, leaving 15 bases between them. The CDR3 has 16 residues. Germline CDR1 and CDR2: LNHDA and SQIVND (reference sequence). The CDR3 loop is CASSSQGGYSNQPQHF. As DNA, the CDR3 is TGTGCCAGTAGCTCACAGGGAGGGTATAGCAATCAGCCCCAGCATTTT.

The chain carries TRBV6-1 and TRBJ1-1; D remains ambiguous. V was shortened by 5 bases and J by 2 bases, with 9 bases between the two germline ends. The CDR3 has 13 residues. The germline CDR1 and CDR2 sequences are MNHNS and SASEGT. The CDR3 nucleotides are TGTGCCAGCAGTTCCCACATCAACACTGAAGCTTTCTTT. It is translated as CASSSHINTEAFF.

This clone was recorded once. This chain links TRBV14 with TRBJ2-1; 8 nucleotides align to TRBD2. The CDR3 runs 13 residues. Germline CDR1 SGHDN, CDR2 FVKESK. V lost 10 bases to trimming and J lost 3 bases; unmatched junction nucleotides: 5. As DNA, the CDR3 is TGTGCCACCTCGACTAGCGTCTACAATGAGCAGTTCTTC. It specifies CATSTSVYNEQFF.

V gene TRBV7-2 combines with J gene TRBJ1-1; maybe TRBD1 (6 bases). The CDR3 runs to 17 residues. The V gene lost 5 bases and the J gene lost 1 base, with 20 bases spanning the gap. Germline values: CDR1 SGHTA, CDR2 FQGNSA. The CDR3: CASSPTYGSGANTEAFF. The CDR3 DNA reads TGTGCCAGCAGCCCGACTTACGGTTCAGGGGCGAACACTGAAGCTTTCTTT.

The chain joins TRBV28 to TRBJ1-5; maybe TRBD1 (5 bases). This CDR3 region has 16 residues. The germline V gene encodes CDR1 MDHEN and CDR2 SYDVKM. Trimming removed 3 bases at V and 4 bases at J, with 16 bases between. The CDR3 sequence: CASSFETWGENQPQHF. As DNA, the CDR3 is TGTGCCAGCAGTTTCGAGACGTGGGGGGAGAATCAGCCCCAGCATTTT.

The V gene is TRBV7-2, the J gene TRBJ2-2; D uncertain. Germline V gene data show CDR1 as SGHTA and CDR2 as FQGNSA. The CDR3 spans 14 residues. The V gene lost 5 bases and the J gene lost 4 bases, with 11 bases spanning the gap. The CDR3 sequence is CASSGAGFTGELFF. The CDR3 bases are TGTGCCAGCAGCGGAGCCGGTTTCACCGGGGAGCTGTTTTTT.

V usage is TRBV4-3 and J usage is TRBJ2-1, with TRBD2 identical over 8 bases. The CDR3 is 15 residues long. CDR1 LGHNA and CDR2 YSLEER come from the germline V gene. V shed 4 bases and J 6 bases; nucleotides not matched to a gene: 8. The CDR3 sequence: CASSLTSGRLNEQFF. The CDR3 DNA reads TGCGCCAGCAGCCTGACAAGCGGGAGACTCAATGAGCAGTTCTTC.

V is TRBV2 and J is TRBJ2-1; 11 nucleotides align to TRBD2. The V and J ends lost 6 bases and 10 bases, in that order; junction bases with no gene match: 11. The CDR3 consists of 15 residues. Germline-derived CDR1 and CDR2 are SNHLY and FYNNEI. CDR3 protein: CASRRTSGPTAEQFF. The CDR3 coding sequence is TGTGCCAGCAGACGGACTAGCGGGCCTACCGCGGAGCAGTTCTTC.

The chain carries TRBV10-1 and TRBJ2-7, with D possibly matching TRBD2 (6 bases). This CDR3 spans 16 amino acids. V lost 5 bases, J lost 0 bases, and 17 bases lay in between. CDR1 and CDR2 from the germline V gene are WNHNN and SYGVQD (reference sequence). CDR3 sequence reads: CASSLRAGAPSYEQYF. The DNA for the CDR3 is TGCGCCAGCAGTCTACGAGCGGGTGCCCCCTCCTACGAGCAGTACTTC.

In its sample, this clone was seen once. CDR3: CASSVYRNTEAFF. The CDR3 coding sequence is TGTGCCAGCAGCGTATACAGGAACACTGAAGCTTTCTTT. The rearrangement links TRBV7-9 to TRBJ1-1; D not certain. Germline values: CDR1 SEHNR, CDR2 FQNEAQ (reference sequence). The CDR3 runs to 13 residues. Trimming removed 5 bases from V and 1 base from J, with 8 bases in between.

The chain has TRBV25-1 and TRBJ2-1, with D tentatively TRBD2 (7 bases). V was cut by 3 bases and J by 0 bases, with 12 bases left in between. This CDR3 is 16 amino acids long. The germline CDR1 and CDR2 sequences are MGHDK and SYGVNS. As DNA, the CDR3 is TGTGCCAGCAGTGACGCGGGGGCTAGCTCCTACAATGAGCAGTTCTTC. Translation gives CASSDAGASSYNEQFF.

The V and J genes are TRBV11-2 and TRBJ1-2, with 9 nucleotides matching TRBD1. After removal of 4 bases from V and 4 bases from J, the junction contained 13 bases not matched to a gene. From germline, CDR1 is SGHAT and CDR2 FQNNGV. The CDR3 totals 17 residues. The CDR3 reads CASSSRTGALHSYGYTF. Here the CDR3 DNA reads TGTGCCAGCAGCTCCCGGACAGGGGCCTTGCATTCCTATGGCTACACCTTC. The variable domain in full, completed from reference TRBV11-2 and TRBJ1-2, reads EAGVAQSPRYKIIEKRQSVAFWCNPISGHATLYWYQQILGQGPKLLIQFQNNGVVDDSQLPKDRFSAERLKGVDSTLKIQPAKLEDSAVYLCASSSRTGALHSYGYTFGSGTRLTVV.